These T cell receptor beta chains were read from a single sample in a study of cytomegalovirus exposure and HLA in healthy donors. Sequencing used immunoSEQ multiplex PCR; TCRdb keeps in-frame clones, though not all of them. The sample records 150,000 to 200,000 clones, more than 60% being singletons. Material for sequencing was PBMCs. These receptors were taken from a man aged 25-45 years in good health and CMV-seropositive. Each CDR3 is given with its conserved first and last residue. A D gene is named only where the DNA matches it firmly. Clone size, where shown, is once, few, many, or a class for clones that have expanded.

clone size,V gene,J gene,D gene,CDR3 DNA,CDR3 protein
.,TRBV4-2,TRBJ1-5,.,TGTGCCAGCAGCCAAGATCCACAGGGCTATCAGCCCCAGCATTTT,CASSQDPQGYQPQHF
.,TRBV6-6,TRBJ1-1,TRBD1,TGTGCCAGCAGCGAGTCCCGGGACAGGGAAGCTTTCTTT,CASSESRDREAFF
.,TRBV7-8,TRBJ2-1,TRBD2,TGTGCCAGCAGCTTAGCCAGTCTAGCGGGGGGATTACGCAATGAGCAGTTCTTC,CASSLASLAGGLRNEQFF
.,TRBV30,TRBJ2-4,.,TGTGCCTGGAGGTCAGGGGCCGGAAACATTCAGTACTTC,CAWRSGAGNIQYF
.,TRBV6-6,TRBJ2-7,TRBD2,TGTGCCAGCACCCCAAGACGGGAGGGCGAGCAGTACTTC,CASTPRREGEQYF
.,TRBV29-1,TRBJ2-7,TRBD2,TGCAGCGTTGGCCGGACTAGTTCCTACGAGCAGTACTTC,CSVGRTSSYEQYF
.,TRBV7-9,TRBJ1-1,TRBD1,TGTTCCAGCAGTTTAGGAGGGGGCAGAACTGAAGCTTTCTTT,CSSSLGGGRTEAFF
.,TRBV13,TRBJ2-1,.,TGTGCCAGCAGCTTGGGGGGGGGCAGCTCCTACAATGAGCAGTTCTTC,CASSLGGGSSYNEQFF
once,TRBV6-1,TRBJ2-5,.,TGTGCCAGCAGGCCAGGGGTGGAGACCCAGTACTTC,CASRPGVETQYF
.,TRBV6-5,TRBJ2-7,TRBD2,TGTGCCAGCAGTTCCCCCGGGACTAACTACGAGCAGTACTTC,CASSSPGTNYEQYF
.,TRBV2,TRBJ2-1,.,TGTGCCAGCATACAGGCCCTCCCGTATGAGCAGTTCTTC,CASIQALPYEQFF
.,TRBV6-5,TRBJ1-3,.,TGTGCCAGCACCACAGGGTTCACTGGAAACACCATATATTTT,CASTTGFTGNTIYF
few,TRBV27,TRBJ1-2,.,TGTGCCAGCAGTTTAGAGGGGGCTAACTATGGCTACACCTTC,CASSLEGANYGYTF
.,TRBV30,TRBJ2-1,TRBD2,TGTGCCTGGAGTACACCCCAATGGCGGGAGGGCCACGATGAGCAGTTCTTC,CAWSTPQWREGHDEQFF
.,TRBV30,TRBJ1-2,TRBD1,TGTGCCTGGAGTTTCACAGGGGGAAATGGCTACACCTTC,CAWSFTGGNGYTF
.,TRBV30,TRBJ2-1,.,TGTGCCGACGACCGGGACAACAATGAGCAGTTCTTC,CADDRDNNEQFF
.,TRBV30,TRBJ1-5,.,TGTGCCTGGAGTGTAATGAGGGATCAGCCCCAGCATTTT,CAWSVMRDQPQHF
.,TRBV7-9,TRBJ2-3,.,TGTGCCAGCAACTCCGGTCGGGATCGAACAGATACGCAGTATTTT,CASNSGRDRTDTQYF
.,TRBV25-1,TRBJ1-3,.,TGTGCCAGCAGTGATTCCCGTTGGACTGCCCGGTCTGGAAACACCATATATTTT,CASSDSRWTARSGNTIYF
few,TRBV5-1,TRBJ2-5,TRBD2,TGCGCCAGCAGCTTGGCCATTGGGGGGGGAGAGACCCAGTACTTC,CASSLAIGGGETQYF
.,TRBV10-1,TRBJ2-1,TRBD2,TGCGCCAGCAGCACACTAGCGGAACGCTCCTACAATGAGCAGTTCTTC,CASSTLAERSYNEQFF
few,TRBV27,TRBJ2-7,.,TGTGCCAGCAGTCGGACCCAGGGCGAGCAGTACTTC,CASSRTQGEQYF
.,TRBV4-2,TRBJ1-6,.,TGTGCCAGCAGCCAAGATTTAGACTCCCCACGCAATTCACCCCTCCACTTT,CASSQDLDSPRNSPLHF
few,TRBV2,TRBJ1-5,.,TGTGCCAGCAGTGTTGTAGAAAATCAGCCCCAGCATTTT,CASSVVENQPQHF
.,TRBV7-2,TRBJ2-7,.,TGTGCCAGCAGCTGGGGACTTCCCTACGAGCAGTACTTC,CASSWGLPYEQYF
.,TRBV9,TRBJ1-1,.,TGTGCCAGCAATGGGGGCATGAACACTGAAGCTTTCTTT,CASNGGMNTEAFF
few,TRBV7-6,TRBJ1-1,TRBD1,TGTGCCAGCAGCCCACGGACAGGGGGCCTTTCGGCTGAAGCTTTCTTT,CASSPRTGGLSAEAFF
.,TRBV6-4,TRBJ2-3,.,TGTGCCAGCAGTGATTCGCAGGGGAGCACAGATACGCAGTATTTT,CASSDSQGSTDTQYF
.,TRBV19,TRBJ2-7,TRBD1,TGTGCCAGTAGTATAGATACAGGGGGCAGGAACTACGAGCAGTACTTC,CASSIDTGGRNYEQYF
few,TRBV29-1,TRBJ1-1,TRBD1,TGCAGCGCCCTGTCGCCGGGACAGCGGAACACTGAAGCTTTCTTT,CSALSPGQRNTEAFF
.,TRBV7-2,TRBJ1-2,.,TGTGCCAGCAGCCCCGCGGGACTCTATGGCTACACCTTC,CASSPAGLYGYTF
few,TRBV6-4,TRBJ2-1,TRBD2,TGTGCCAGCAGCGCTACTAGCGGGAGCTACAATGAGCAGTTCTTC,CASSATSGSYNEQFF